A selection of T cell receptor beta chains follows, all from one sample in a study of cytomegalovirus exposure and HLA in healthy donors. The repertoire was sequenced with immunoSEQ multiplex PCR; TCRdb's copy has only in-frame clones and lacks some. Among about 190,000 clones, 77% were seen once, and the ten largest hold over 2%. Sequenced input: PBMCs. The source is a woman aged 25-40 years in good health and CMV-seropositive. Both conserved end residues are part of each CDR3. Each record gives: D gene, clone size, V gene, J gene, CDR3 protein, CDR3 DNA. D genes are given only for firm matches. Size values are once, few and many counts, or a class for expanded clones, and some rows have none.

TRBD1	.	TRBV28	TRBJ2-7	CASSLGTGGVYEQYF	TGTGCCAGCAGTTTAGGGACAGGGGGGGTCTACGAGCAGTACTTC
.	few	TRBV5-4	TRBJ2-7	CASSSDPQVSAYEQYF	TGTGCCAGCAGCTCAGACCCCCAGGTCTCGGCCTACGAGCAGTACTTC
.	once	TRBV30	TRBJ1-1	CAWSRHLDAEAFF	TGTGCCTGGAGTCGGCACCTAGACGCTGAAGCTTTCTTT
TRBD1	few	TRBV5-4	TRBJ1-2	CASSRTGGRYGYTF	TGTGCCAGCAGCCGGACAGGGGGCCGCTATGGCTACACCTTC
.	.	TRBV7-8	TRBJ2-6	CASSLVAALSGANVLTF	TGTGCCAGCAGCTTAGTGGCGGCCCTCTCTGGGGCCAACGTCCTGACTTTC
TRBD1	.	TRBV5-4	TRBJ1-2	CASCRDRVDTVGFYGYTF	TGTGCCAGCTGCAGGGACAGGGTCGATACCGTGGGGTTCTATGGCTACACCTTC
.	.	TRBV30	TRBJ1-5	CALGGTNNQPQHF	TGTGCCCTAGGGGGAACTAACAATCAGCCCCAGCATTTT
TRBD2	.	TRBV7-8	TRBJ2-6	CASSLVVAGASGANVLTF	TGTGCCAGCAGCTTAGTCGTAGCGGGAGCTTCTGGGGCCAACGTCCTGACTTTC
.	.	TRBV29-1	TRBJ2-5	CSVVVETQYF	TGCAGCGTTGTAGTAGAGACCCAGTACTTC
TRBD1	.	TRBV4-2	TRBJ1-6	CASSQETGGGYNSPLHF	TGTGCCAGCAGCCAAGAGACAGGGGGGGGTTATAATTCACCCCTCCACTTT
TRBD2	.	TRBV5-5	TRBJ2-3	CASSLPGLADTDTQYF	TGTGCCAGCAGCTTGCCGGGACTAGCGGACACAGATACGCAGTATTTT
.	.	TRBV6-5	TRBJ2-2	CASRPDRRDTGELFF	TGTGCCAGCAGACCGGACAGACGAGACACCGGGGAGCTGTTTTTT
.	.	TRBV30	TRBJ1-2	CAWSPPWGGAGGYTF	TGTGCCTGGAGTCCCCCCTGGGGGGGGGCAGGGGGCTACACCTTC
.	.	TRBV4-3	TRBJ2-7	CASSQVSSSDYEQYF	TGCGCCAGCAGCCAAGTTTCTAGCTCGGACTACGAGCAGTACTTC
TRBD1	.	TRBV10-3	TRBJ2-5	CAIRPGTGSSGLETQYF	TGTGCCATCAGGCCCGGGACAGGGTCTTCAGGTTTAGAGACCCAGTACTTC
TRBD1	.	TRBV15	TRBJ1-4	CATSRGQGDPTNEKLFF	TGTGCCACCAGCAGGGGACAGGGTGACCCAACTAATGAAAAACTGTTTTTT
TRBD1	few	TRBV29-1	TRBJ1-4	CSVAPRTGSATNEKLFF	TGCAGCGTTGCCCCCAGGACAGGATCTGCAACTAATGAAAAACTGTTTTTT
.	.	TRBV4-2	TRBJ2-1	CASSQVRGGNEQFF	TGTGCCAGCAGCCAAGTTAGGGGGGGGAATGAGCAGTTCTTC
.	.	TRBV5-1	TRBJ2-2	CASSPETGELFF	TGCGCCAGCAGCCCGGAGACCGGGGAGCTGTTTTTT
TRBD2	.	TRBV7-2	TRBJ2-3	CASSPDRLAGTTDTQYF	TGTGCCAGCAGCCCGGACCGACTAGCGGGGACCACAGATACGCAGTATTTT
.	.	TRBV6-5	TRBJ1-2	CASSPPGYGYTF	TGTGCCAGCAGCCCCCCCGGCTATGGCTACACCTTC
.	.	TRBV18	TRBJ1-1	CASSHPDRNTEAFF	TGTGCCAGCTCACACCCCGACAGGAACACTGAAGCTTTCTTT
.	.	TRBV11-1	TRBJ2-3	CASSLGQATDTQYF	TGTGCCAGCAGCTTGGGCCAGGCCACAGATACGCAGTATTTT
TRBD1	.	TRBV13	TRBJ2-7	CASSLAGTGSSYEQYF	TGTGCCAGCAGCTTAGCCGGGACAGGGAGCTCCTACGAGCAGTACTTC
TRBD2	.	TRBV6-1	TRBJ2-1	CASSPLAGVRNEQFF	TGTGCCAGCAGTCCGCTGGCGGGAGTAAGGAATGAGCAGTTCTTC
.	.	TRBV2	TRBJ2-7	CASKISESSSYEQYF	TGTGCCAGCAAGATTAGCGAATCGAGCTCCTACGAGCAGTACTTC
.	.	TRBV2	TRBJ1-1	CARGTPNTEAFF	TGTGCCAGGGGGACACCGAACACTGAAGCTTTCTTT
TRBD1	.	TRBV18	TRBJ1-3	CASSLTTGVGNTIYF	TGTGCCAGCTCACTAACTACAGGGGTCGGAAACACCATATATTTT
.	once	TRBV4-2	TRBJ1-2	CASSQETRDYGYTF	TGTGCCAGCAGCCAAGAAACGAGGGACTATGGCTACACCTTC
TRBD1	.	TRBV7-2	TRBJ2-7	CASSLISSGQGTEQYF	TGTGCCAGCAGCTTAATTTCGTCGGGACAGGGGACCGAGCAGTACTTC
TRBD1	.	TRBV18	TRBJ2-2	CASSPSQSPGQGNTGELFF	TGTGCCAGCTCACCGTCCCAATCTCCGGGACAGGGTAACACCGGGGAGCTGTTTTTT
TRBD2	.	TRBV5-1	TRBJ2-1	CASSPPLAGIYNEQFF	TGCGCCAGCAGTCCTCCCCTAGCGGGTATCTACAATGAGCAGTTCTTC
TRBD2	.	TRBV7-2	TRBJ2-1	CASGGLAGSSSYNEQFF	TGTGCCAGCGGGGGACTAGCGGGAAGTAGCTCCTACAATGAGCAGTTCTTC
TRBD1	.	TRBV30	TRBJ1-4	CAWRWSRDSRNSEKLFF	TGTGCCTGGAGATGGTCCCGGGACAGCCGTAACAGTGAAAAACTGTTTTTT
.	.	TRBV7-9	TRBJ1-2	CASSPYRVGNYGYTF	TGTGCCAGCAGCCCATACAGGGTGGGTAACTATGGCTACACCTTC
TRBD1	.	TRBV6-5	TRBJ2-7	CASRPRDREGEQYF	TGTGCCAGCAGACCCCGGGACAGGGAAGGCGAGCAGTACTTC
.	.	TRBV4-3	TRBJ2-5	CASSQDRSAETQYF	TGCGCCAGCAGCCAAGACAGGTCAGCAGAGACCCAGTACTTC